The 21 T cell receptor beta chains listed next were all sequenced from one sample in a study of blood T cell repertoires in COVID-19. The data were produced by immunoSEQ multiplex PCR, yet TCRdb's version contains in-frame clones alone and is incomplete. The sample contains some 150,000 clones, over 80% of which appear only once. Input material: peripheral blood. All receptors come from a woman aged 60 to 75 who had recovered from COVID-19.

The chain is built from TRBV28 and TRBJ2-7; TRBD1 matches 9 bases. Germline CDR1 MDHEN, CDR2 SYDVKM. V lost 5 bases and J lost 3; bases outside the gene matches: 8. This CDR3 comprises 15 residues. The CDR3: CASSTTGGRFYEQYF. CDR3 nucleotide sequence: TGTGCCAGCAGTACCACAGGGGGCAGGTTCTACGAGCAGTACTTC.

The CDR3 loop reads CASSQLAAYGYTF. CDR3 in DNA: TGTGCCAGCAGCCAATTGGCCGCCTATGGCTACACCTTC. The genes are TRBV3-1 (or the pseudogene TRBV3-2) and TRBJ1-2; D is unclear. The CDR3 length is 13 residues. CDR1 and CDR2 from the germline V gene are LGHDT and YNNKEL (reference sequence). V lost 2 bases to trimming and J lost 4 bases, with 8 bases between them.

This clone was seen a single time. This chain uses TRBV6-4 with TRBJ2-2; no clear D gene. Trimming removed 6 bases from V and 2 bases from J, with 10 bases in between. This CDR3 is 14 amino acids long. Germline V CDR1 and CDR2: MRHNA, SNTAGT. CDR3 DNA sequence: TGTGCCAGCAGCGCAATGGCAAACACCGGGGAGCTGTTTTTT. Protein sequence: CASSAMANTGELFF.

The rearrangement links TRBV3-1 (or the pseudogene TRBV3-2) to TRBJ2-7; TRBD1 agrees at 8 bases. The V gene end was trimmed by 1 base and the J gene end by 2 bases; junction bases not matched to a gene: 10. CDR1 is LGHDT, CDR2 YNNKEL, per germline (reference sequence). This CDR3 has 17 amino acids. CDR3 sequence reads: CASSQAPGQGRPYEQYF. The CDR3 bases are TGTGCCAGCAGCCAAGCCCCCGGACAGGGCCGCCCCTACGAGCAGTACTTC.

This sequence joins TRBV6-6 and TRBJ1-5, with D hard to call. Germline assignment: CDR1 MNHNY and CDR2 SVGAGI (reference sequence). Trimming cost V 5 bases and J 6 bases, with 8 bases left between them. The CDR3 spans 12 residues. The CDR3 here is CASSPPGQPQHF. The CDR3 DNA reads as TGTGCCAGCAGTCCCCCCGGTCAGCCCCAGCATTTT.

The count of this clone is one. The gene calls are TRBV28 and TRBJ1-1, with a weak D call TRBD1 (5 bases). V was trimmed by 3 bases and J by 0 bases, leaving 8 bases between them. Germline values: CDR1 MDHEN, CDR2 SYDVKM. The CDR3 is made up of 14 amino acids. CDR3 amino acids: CASSLGGVNTEAFF. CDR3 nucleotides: TGTGCCAGCAGTTTGGGGGGGGTGAACACTGAAGCTTTCTTT. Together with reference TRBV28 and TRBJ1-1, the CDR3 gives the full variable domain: DVKVTQSSRYLVKRTGEKVFLECVQDMDHENMFWYRQDPGLGLRLIYFSYDVKMKEKGDIPEGYSVSREKKERFSLILESASTNQTSMYLCASSLGGVNTEAFFGQGTRLTVV.

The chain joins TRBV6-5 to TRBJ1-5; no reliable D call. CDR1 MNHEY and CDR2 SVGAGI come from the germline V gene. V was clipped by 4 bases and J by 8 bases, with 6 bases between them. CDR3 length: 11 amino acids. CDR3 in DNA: TGTGCCAGCAGTTTACACGAGCCCCAGCATTTT. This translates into CASSLHEPQHF.

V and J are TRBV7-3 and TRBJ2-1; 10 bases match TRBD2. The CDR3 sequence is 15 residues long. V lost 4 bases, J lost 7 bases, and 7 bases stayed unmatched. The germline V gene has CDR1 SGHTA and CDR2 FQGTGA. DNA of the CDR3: TGTGCCAGCAGCTCAATAGCGGGGGGCCGGAATGAGCAGTTCTTC. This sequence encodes CASSSIAGGRNEQFF.

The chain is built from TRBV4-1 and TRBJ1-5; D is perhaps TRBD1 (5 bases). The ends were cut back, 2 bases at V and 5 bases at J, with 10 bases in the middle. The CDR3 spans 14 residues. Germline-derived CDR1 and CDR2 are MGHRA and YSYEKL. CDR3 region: CASSQRGGDQPQHF. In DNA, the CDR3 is TGCGCCAGCAGCCAACGGGGAGGGGATCAGCCCCAGCATTTT.

The CDR3 DNA follows: TGTGCCAGCAGCCGGATATGGCAGGAAGCTAACTATGGCTACACCTTC. Its protein is CASSRIWQEANYGYTF. The genes are TRBV28 and TRBJ1-2; D gene unclear. V was trimmed by 6 bases and J by 0 bases, leaving 17 bases between them. There are 16 residues in the CDR3. The germline gives CDR1 MDHEN, CDR2 SYDVKM.

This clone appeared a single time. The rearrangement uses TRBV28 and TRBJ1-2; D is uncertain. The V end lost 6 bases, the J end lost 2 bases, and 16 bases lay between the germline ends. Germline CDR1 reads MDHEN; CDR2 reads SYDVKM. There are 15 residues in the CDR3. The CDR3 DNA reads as TGTGCCAGCAGGGGTCCCGGGTCGGGGAACTATGGCTACACCTTC. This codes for CASRGPGSGNYGYTF.

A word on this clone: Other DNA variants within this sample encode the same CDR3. CDR3 coding DNA: TGCGCCAGCAGCTTGCGGGGGGATTACGAGCAGTACTTC. Its translation: CASSLRGDYEQYF. The V call is TRBV5-1, the J call TRBJ2-7; TRBD2 agrees at 7 bases. The germline V gene encodes CDR1 SGHRS and CDR2 YFSETQ. The CDR3 has 13 amino acids. Trimming took 1 base from V and 4 from J; bases not matched to a gene: 2.

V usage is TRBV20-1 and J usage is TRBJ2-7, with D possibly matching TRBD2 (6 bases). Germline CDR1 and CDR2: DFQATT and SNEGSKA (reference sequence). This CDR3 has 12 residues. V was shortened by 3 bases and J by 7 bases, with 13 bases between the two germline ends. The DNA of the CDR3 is TGCAGTGCTAGTGGAGGGATCGGTGAGCAGTACTTC. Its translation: CSASGGIGEQYF.

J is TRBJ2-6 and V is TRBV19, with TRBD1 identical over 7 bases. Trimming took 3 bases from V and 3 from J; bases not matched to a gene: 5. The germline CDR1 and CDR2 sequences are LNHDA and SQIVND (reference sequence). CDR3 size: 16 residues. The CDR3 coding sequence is TGTGCCAGTAGTATCCTCAGGGGGAGTGGGGCCAACGTCCTGACTTTC. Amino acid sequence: CASSILRGSGANVLTF. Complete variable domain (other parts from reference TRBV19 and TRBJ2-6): DGGITQSPKYLFRKEGQNVTLSCEQNLNHDAMYWYRQDPGQGLRLIYYSQIVNDFQKGDIAEGYSVSREKKESFPLTVTSAQKNPTAFYLCASSILRGSGANVLTFGAGSRLTVL.

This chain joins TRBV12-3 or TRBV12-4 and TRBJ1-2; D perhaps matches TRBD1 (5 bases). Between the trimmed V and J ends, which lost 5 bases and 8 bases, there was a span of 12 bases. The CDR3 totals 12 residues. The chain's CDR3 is CASSPQGAGYTF. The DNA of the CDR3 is TGTGCCAGCAGTCCTCAGGGCGCCGGCTACACCTTC.

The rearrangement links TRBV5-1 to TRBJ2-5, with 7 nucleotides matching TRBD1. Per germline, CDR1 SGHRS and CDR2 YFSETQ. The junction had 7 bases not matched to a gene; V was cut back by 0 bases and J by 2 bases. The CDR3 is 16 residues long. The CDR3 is CASSLGPGTAQETQYF. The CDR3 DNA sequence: TGCGCCAGCAGCTTGGGCCCCGGGACAGCACAAGAGACCCAGTACTTC.

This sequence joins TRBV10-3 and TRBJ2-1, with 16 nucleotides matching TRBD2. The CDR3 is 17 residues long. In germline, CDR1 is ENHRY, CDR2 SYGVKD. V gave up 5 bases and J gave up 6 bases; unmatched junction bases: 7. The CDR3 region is CAISFTGTSGGANEQFF. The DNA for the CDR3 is TGTGCCATCAGTTTCACCGGGACTAGCGGGGGGGCCAATGAGCAGTTCTTC.

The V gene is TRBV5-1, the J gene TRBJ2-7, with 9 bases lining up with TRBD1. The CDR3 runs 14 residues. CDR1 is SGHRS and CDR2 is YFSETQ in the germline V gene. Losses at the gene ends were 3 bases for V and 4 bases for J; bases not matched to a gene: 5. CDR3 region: CASSSGQGGYEQYF. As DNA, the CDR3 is TGCGCCAGCAGCTCGGGACAGGGAGGTTACGAGCAGTACTTC.

The CDR3 bases are TGTGCCAGCAGTGAAACGGGACATGGTAATTCACCCCTCCACTTT. This translates into CASSETGHGNSPLHF. The J gene is TRBJ1-6, the V gene TRBV6-1, with a tentative D call TRBD1 (6 bases). The CDR3 contains 15 residues. The germline gives CDR1 MNHNS, CDR2 SASEGT. V was pared by 2 bases and J by 6 bases, with 11 bases between.

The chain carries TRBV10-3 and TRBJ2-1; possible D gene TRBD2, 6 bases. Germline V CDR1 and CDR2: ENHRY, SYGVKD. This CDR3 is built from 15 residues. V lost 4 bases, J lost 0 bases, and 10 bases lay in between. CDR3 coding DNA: TGTGCCATCAGTGGGGGGGAGTCCTCCTACAATGAGCAGTTCTTC. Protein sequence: CAISGGESSYNEQFF.

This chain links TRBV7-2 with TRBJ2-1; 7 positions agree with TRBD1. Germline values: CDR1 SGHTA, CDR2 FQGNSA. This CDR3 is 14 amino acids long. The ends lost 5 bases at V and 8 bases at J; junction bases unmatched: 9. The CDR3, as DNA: TGTGCCAGCAGCCTATTGACAGGGTACTATGAGCAGTTCTTC. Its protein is CASSLLTGYYEQFF.